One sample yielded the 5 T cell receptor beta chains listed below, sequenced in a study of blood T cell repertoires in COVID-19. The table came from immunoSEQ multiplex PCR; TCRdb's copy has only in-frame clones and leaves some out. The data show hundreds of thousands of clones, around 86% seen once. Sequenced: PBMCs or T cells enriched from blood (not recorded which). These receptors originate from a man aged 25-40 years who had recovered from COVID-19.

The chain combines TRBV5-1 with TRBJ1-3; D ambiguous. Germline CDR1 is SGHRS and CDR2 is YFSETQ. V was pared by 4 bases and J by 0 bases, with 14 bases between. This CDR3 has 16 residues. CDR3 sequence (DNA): TGCGCCAGCAGCCCTTCGACGGGATACTCTGGAAACACCATATATTTT. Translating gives CASSPSTGYSGNTIYF.

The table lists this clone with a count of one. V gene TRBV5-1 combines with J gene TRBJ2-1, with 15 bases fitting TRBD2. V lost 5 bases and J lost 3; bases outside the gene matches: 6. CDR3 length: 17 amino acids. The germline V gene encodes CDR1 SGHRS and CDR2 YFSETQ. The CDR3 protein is CASRAGLAGGDYNEQFF. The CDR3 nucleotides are TGCGCCAGCAGGGCGGGACTAGCGGGAGGAGACTACAATGAGCAGTTCTTC. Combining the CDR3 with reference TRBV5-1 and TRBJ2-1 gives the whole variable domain KAGVTQTPRYLIKTRGQQVTLSCSPISGHRSVSWYQQTPGQGLQFLFEYFSETQRNKGNFPGRFSGRQFSNSRSEMNVSTLELGDSALYLCASRAGLAGGDYNEQFFGPGTRLTVL.

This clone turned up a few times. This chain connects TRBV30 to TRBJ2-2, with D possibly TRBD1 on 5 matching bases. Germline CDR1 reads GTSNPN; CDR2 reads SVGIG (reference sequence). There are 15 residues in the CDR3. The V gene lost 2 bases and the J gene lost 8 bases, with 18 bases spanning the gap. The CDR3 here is CAWSSTALGVGELFF. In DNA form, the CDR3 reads TGTGCCTGGAGTTCGACAGCACTTGGTGTAGGGGAGCTGTTTTTT.

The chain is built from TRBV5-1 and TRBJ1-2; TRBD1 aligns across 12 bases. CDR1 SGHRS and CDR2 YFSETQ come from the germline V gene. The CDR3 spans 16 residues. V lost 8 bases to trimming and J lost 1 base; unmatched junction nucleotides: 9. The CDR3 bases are TGCGCCAGTTCACCCGGGACAGGGGGCATTAACTATGGCTACACCTTC. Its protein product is CASSPGTGGINYGYTF. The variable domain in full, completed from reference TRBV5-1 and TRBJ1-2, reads KAGVTQTPRYLIKTRGQQVTLSCSPISGHRSVSWYQQTPGQGLQFLFEYFSETQRNKGNFPGRFSGRQFSNSRSEMNVSTLELGDSALYLCASSPGTGGINYGYTFGSGTRLTVV.

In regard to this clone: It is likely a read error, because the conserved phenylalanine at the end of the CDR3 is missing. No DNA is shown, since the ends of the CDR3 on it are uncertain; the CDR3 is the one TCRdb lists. The CDR3 sequence is CASSSLWTSSTL. V usage is TRBV12-3 or TRBV12-4 and J usage is TRBJ1-2. The CDR3 totals 12 residues, both ends included.